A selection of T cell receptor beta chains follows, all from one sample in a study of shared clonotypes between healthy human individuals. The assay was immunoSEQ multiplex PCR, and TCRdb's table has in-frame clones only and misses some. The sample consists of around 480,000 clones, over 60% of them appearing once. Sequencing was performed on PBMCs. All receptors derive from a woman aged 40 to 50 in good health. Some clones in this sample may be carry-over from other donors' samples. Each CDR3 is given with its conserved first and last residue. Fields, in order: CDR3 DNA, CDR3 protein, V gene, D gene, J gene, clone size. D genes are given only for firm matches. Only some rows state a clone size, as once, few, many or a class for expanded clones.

DNA: TGTGCCAGCAGCATTACCGACGCACCTGGGGCCAACGTCCTGACTTTC; CDR3: CASSITDAPGANVLTF; V: TRBV7-3; D: -; J: TRBJ2-6; size: few
DNA: TGCGCCAGCAGTCAGGGGTGGGTCAACGCTGAAGCTTTCTTT; CDR3: CASSQGWVNAEAFF; V: TRBV23-1; D: -; J: TRBJ1-1; size: -
DNA: TGTGCCAGCAGCTTAGTAGATGGCTACACCTTC; CDR3: CASSLVDGYTF; V: TRBV7-9; D: -; J: TRBJ1-2; size: few
DNA: TGCGCCAGCTTGCTAACCCCCGGGACAGGGGATAACTATGGCTACACCTTC; CDR3: CASLLTPGTGDNYGYTF; V: TRBV5-1; D: TRBD1; J: TRBJ1-2; size: -
DNA: TGTGCCAGCAGTCCTCCCCGACTAGCGGGAGGTTTGCGAGAGCAGTTCTTC; CDR3: CASSPPRLAGGLREQFF; V: TRBV27; D: TRBD2; J: TRBJ2-1; size: -
DNA: TGTGCTAGTGGTCAACAGGGGGTTCGCACCGGGGAGCTGTTTTTT; CDR3: CASGQQGVRTGELFF; V: TRBV12-5; D: TRBD1; J: TRBJ2-2; size: -
DNA: TGTGCCAGCAGCGTTCGGGAGCGGGAGACCCAGTACTTC; CDR3: CASSVRERETQYF; V: TRBV5-4; D: -; J: TRBJ2-5; size: -
DNA: TGTGCCAGCAGCTTACTGGACGGGGTCGGGGAGCTGTTTTTT; CDR3: CASSLLDGVGELFF; V: TRBV7-2; D: -; J: TRBJ2-2; size: -
DNA: TGCGCCAGCAGCCATGACAGGGGGCGGCTAGCGGCCCATTACGAGCAGTACTTC; CDR3: CASSHDRGRLAAHYEQYF; V: TRBV5-1; D: TRBD1; J: TRBJ2-7; size: -
DNA: TGTGCCAGTAGGACAGGGGGTTTCACCGGGGAGCTGTTTTTT; CDR3: CASRTGGFTGELFF; V: TRBV19; D: TRBD1; J: TRBJ2-2; size: -
DNA: TGTGCCAGCGGGACAAGGAACGAGCAGTACTTC; CDR3: CASGTRNEQYF; V: TRBV6-5; D: -; J: TRBJ2-7; size: once